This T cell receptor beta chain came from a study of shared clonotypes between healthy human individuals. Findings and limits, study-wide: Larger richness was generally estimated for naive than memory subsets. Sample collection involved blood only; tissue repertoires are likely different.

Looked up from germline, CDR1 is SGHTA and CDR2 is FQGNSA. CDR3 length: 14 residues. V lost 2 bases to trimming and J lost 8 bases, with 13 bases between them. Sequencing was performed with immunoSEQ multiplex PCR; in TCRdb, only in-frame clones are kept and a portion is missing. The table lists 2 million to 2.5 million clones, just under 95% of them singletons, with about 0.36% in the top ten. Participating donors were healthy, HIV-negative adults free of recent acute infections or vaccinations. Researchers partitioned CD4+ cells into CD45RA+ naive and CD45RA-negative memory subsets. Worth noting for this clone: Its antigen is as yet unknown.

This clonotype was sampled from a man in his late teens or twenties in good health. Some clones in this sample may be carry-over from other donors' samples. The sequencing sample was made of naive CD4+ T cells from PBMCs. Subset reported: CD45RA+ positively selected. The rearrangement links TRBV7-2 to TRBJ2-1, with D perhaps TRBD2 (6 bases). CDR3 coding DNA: TGTGCCAGCAGCTTACGGGAGTATGGGTATGAGCAGTTCTTC. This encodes CASSLREYGYEQFF.